One and the same sample provided the 8 T cell receptor beta chains below, sequenced in a study of blood T cells in healthy people across ages. A J-beta primer mix and a sample-barcoded 5' primer were used in a second PCR of about 7 to 12 cycles. TCRdb reanalysed the 5' RACE reads using MiXCR and keeps one entry per CDR3 protein. The sample records approximately 690,000 distinct CDR3 sequences, approximately 59% being singletons. The sample was blood. The receptors were gathered from a man in his fifties or sixties in good health.

In this sample, this clonotype turned up many times. The gene calls are TRBV12-3 or TRBV12-4 and TRBJ1-4; 9 bases fit TRBD1. The length of the CDR3 is 14 residues. After removal of 5 bases from V and 7 bases from J, the junction contained 5 bases not matched to a gene. CDR3 region: CASSTGTGFEKLFF. The DNA of the CDR3 is TGTGCCAGCAGTACCGGGACAGGGTTTGAAAAACTGTTTTTT.

This clonotype was recorded a few times. The chain carries TRBV29-1 and TRBJ2-1; no reliable D call. The CDR3 loop spans 14 amino acids. Germline CDR1 is SQVTM and CDR2 is ANQGSEA. Trimming took 5 bases from V and 1 from J, leaving 12 bases between them. CDR3 loop: CSVTSGGSYNEQFF. CDR3 coding DNA: TGCAGCGTTACCAGTGGTGGGTCCTACAATGAGCAGTTCTTC.

The rearrangement joins TRBV25-1 to TRBJ2-5, with TRBD2 as a possible D gene (7 bases). The CDR3 sequence is 16 residues long. The V gene's germline CDR1 is MGHDK and CDR2 SYGVNS. Trimming left V 1 base short and J 1 base short, with 13 bases between. CDR3 in DNA: TGTGCCAGCAGTGAATCGGAGGGGGGGCTCCAAGAGACCCAGTACTTC. Its translation: CASSESEGGLQETQYF.

In this sample, this clonotype turned up a few times. The rearrangement uses TRBV9 and TRBJ2-5; 11 bases match TRBD1. There are 16 residues in the CDR3. The J segment lost 1 base and the V segment lost 0 bases, leaving 2 bases of the junction unmatched. The V gene's germline CDR1 is SGDLS and CDR2 YYNGEE. The CDR3 DNA follows: TGTGCCAGCAGCGTAGGGACAGGGGGCTTCCAAGAGACCCAGTACTTC. Translating it yields CASSVGTGGFQETQYF.

This chain connects TRBV4-1 to TRBJ2-7; 7 nucleotides align to TRBD1. V was clipped by 4 bases and J by 0 bases; unmatched bases: 6. The CDR3 loop spans 15 amino acids. Germline CDR1 and CDR2: MGHRA and YSYEKL. CDR3 in DNA: TGCGCCAGCAGCCTCGACAGGGTCCCCTCCTACGAGCAGTACTTC. This translates into CASSLDRVPSYEQYF.

Remarks on this clonotype: A single base separates this from a much larger clone, so it may be a read error. The chain uses TRBV4-1 and TRBJ2-4; D gene uncertain. This CDR3 contains 15 residues. The germline gives CDR1 MGHRA, CDR2 YSYEKL. The CDR3 DNA is TGCGCCAGCAGCCAAGATCGGTTAGCCAAAAACACTCAGTACTTC. This gives the protein CASSQDRLAKNTQYF.

This sequence joins TRBV20-1 and TRBJ2-5, with D unresolved. The CDR3 runs 12 residues. The V end was cut by 4 bases, the J end by 5 bases, with 11 bases between. Looked up from germline, CDR1 is DFQATT and CDR2 is SNEGSKA (reference sequence). CDR3 nucleotide sequence: TGCAGTGCTACGCCCCTGGGGGAGACCCAGTACTTC. Residues: CSATPLGETQYF.

This clonotype was counted a single time. The genes are TRBV21-1 and TRBJ2-6; the table's D call, TRBD2, has no DNA check behind it. TRBV21-1 is annotated as a pseudogene. The CDR3 length is 19 residues. Here the CDR3 reads CASSRGLAGAFSGANVLTF. The CDR3 nucleotides are TGTGCCAGCAGTCGGGGTTTAGCGGGGGCCTTCTCTGGGGCCAACGTCCTGACTTTC.